The clone carrying this T cell receptor beta chain came up a few times. This sample was taken from a study of T cell changes during pregnancy in multiple sclerosis. Method: immunoSEQ multiplex PCR; TCRdb's copy keeps in-frame clones and lacks some. In the table there are tens of thousands of clones, about 92% of which are singletons. Germline V gives CDR1 GTSNPN, CDR2 SVGIG (reference sequence). V lost 0 bases, J lost 1 base, and 12 bases lay in between. This CDR3 spans 15 amino acids. The material sequenced was peripheral blood, taken before pregnancy. The V and J genes are TRBV30 and TRBJ1-1, with unresolved D. This receptor was obtained from a female donor with multiple sclerosis, enrolled in a pregnancy study. For the CDR3, the DNA is TGTGCCTGGAGTGTACTACCCGGAGGGAACACTGAAGCTTTCTTT. This encodes CAWSVLPGGNTEAFF.